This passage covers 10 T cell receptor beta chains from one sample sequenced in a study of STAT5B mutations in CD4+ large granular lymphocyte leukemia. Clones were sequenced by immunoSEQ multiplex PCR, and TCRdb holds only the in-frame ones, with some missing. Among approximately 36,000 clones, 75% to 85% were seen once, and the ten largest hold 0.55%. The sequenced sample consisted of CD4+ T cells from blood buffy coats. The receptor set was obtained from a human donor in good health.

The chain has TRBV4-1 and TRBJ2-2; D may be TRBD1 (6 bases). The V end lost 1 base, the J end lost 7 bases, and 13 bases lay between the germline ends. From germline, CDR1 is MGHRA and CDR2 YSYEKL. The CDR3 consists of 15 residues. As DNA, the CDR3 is TGCGCCAGCAGCCAAGGGCAGGGGCCGAGCGGGGAGCTGTTTTTT. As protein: CASSQGQGPSGELFF.

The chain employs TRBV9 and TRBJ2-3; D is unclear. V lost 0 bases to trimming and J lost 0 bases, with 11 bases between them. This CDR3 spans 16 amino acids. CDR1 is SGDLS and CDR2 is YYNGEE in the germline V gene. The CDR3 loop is CASSVVGFPSTDTQYF. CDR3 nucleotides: TGTGCCAGCAGCGTAGTGGGTTTCCCTAGCACAGATACGCAGTATTTT.

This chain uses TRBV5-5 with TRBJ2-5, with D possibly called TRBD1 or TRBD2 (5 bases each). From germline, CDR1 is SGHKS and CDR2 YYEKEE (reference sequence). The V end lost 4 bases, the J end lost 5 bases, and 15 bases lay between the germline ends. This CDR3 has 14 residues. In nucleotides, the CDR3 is TGTGCCAGCAGCCCCCAGGCAGGGAGTGAGACCCAGTACTTC. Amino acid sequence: CASSPQAGSETQYF.

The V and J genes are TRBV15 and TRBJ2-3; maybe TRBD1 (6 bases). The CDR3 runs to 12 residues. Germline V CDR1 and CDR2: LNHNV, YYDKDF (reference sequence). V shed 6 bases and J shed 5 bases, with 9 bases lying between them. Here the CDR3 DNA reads TGTGCCACCAGTGCGGACAGAGATACGCAGTATTTT. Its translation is CATSADRDTQYF.

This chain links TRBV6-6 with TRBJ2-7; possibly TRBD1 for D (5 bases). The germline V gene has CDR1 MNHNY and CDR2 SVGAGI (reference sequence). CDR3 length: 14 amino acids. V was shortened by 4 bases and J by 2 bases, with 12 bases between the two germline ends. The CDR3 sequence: CASSSWTSAYEQYF. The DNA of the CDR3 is TGTGCCAGCAGTTCATGGACATCAGCCTACGAGCAGTACTTC.

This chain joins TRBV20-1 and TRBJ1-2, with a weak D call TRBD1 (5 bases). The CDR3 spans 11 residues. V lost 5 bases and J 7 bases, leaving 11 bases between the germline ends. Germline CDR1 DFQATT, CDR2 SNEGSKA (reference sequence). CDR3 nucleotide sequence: TGCAGTGCTTCCTCAGGGTTTGGCTACACCTTC. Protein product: CSASSGFGYTF.

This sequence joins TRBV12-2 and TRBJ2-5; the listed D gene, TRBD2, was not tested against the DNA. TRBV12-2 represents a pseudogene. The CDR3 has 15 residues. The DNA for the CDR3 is TGTGCAAGTCGCCCACCTTCGGGGGATCCAGAGACCCAGTACTTC. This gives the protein CASRPPSGDPETQYF.

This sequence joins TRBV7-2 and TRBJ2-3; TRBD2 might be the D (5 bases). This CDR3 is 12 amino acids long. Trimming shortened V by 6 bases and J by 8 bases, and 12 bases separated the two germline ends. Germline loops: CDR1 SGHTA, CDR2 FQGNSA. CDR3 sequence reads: CASSSTKATQYF. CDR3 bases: TGTGCCAGCAGTTCGACTAAGGCTACGCAGTATTTT. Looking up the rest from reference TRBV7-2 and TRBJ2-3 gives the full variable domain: GAGVSQSPSNKVTEKGKDVELRCDPISGHTALYWYRQSLGQGLEFLIYFQGNSAPDKSGLPSDRFSAERTGGSVSTLTIQRTQQEDSAVYLCASSSTKATQYFGPGTRLTVL.

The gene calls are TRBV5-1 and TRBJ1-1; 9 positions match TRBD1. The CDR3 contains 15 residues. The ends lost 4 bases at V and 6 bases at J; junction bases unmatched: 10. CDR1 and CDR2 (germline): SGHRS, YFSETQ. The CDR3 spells CASSGTGTGSSEAFF. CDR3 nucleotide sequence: TGCGCCAGCAGCGGGACCGGGACAGGGTCTTCTGAAGCTTTCTTT.

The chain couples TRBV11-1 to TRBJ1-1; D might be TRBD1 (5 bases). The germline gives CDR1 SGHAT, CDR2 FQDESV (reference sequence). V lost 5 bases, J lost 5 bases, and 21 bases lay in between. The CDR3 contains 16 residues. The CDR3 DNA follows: TGTGCCAGCAGCAAAACGCAGGGTATCAGTAGTACTGAAGCTTTCTTT. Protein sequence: CASSKTQGISSTEAFF.